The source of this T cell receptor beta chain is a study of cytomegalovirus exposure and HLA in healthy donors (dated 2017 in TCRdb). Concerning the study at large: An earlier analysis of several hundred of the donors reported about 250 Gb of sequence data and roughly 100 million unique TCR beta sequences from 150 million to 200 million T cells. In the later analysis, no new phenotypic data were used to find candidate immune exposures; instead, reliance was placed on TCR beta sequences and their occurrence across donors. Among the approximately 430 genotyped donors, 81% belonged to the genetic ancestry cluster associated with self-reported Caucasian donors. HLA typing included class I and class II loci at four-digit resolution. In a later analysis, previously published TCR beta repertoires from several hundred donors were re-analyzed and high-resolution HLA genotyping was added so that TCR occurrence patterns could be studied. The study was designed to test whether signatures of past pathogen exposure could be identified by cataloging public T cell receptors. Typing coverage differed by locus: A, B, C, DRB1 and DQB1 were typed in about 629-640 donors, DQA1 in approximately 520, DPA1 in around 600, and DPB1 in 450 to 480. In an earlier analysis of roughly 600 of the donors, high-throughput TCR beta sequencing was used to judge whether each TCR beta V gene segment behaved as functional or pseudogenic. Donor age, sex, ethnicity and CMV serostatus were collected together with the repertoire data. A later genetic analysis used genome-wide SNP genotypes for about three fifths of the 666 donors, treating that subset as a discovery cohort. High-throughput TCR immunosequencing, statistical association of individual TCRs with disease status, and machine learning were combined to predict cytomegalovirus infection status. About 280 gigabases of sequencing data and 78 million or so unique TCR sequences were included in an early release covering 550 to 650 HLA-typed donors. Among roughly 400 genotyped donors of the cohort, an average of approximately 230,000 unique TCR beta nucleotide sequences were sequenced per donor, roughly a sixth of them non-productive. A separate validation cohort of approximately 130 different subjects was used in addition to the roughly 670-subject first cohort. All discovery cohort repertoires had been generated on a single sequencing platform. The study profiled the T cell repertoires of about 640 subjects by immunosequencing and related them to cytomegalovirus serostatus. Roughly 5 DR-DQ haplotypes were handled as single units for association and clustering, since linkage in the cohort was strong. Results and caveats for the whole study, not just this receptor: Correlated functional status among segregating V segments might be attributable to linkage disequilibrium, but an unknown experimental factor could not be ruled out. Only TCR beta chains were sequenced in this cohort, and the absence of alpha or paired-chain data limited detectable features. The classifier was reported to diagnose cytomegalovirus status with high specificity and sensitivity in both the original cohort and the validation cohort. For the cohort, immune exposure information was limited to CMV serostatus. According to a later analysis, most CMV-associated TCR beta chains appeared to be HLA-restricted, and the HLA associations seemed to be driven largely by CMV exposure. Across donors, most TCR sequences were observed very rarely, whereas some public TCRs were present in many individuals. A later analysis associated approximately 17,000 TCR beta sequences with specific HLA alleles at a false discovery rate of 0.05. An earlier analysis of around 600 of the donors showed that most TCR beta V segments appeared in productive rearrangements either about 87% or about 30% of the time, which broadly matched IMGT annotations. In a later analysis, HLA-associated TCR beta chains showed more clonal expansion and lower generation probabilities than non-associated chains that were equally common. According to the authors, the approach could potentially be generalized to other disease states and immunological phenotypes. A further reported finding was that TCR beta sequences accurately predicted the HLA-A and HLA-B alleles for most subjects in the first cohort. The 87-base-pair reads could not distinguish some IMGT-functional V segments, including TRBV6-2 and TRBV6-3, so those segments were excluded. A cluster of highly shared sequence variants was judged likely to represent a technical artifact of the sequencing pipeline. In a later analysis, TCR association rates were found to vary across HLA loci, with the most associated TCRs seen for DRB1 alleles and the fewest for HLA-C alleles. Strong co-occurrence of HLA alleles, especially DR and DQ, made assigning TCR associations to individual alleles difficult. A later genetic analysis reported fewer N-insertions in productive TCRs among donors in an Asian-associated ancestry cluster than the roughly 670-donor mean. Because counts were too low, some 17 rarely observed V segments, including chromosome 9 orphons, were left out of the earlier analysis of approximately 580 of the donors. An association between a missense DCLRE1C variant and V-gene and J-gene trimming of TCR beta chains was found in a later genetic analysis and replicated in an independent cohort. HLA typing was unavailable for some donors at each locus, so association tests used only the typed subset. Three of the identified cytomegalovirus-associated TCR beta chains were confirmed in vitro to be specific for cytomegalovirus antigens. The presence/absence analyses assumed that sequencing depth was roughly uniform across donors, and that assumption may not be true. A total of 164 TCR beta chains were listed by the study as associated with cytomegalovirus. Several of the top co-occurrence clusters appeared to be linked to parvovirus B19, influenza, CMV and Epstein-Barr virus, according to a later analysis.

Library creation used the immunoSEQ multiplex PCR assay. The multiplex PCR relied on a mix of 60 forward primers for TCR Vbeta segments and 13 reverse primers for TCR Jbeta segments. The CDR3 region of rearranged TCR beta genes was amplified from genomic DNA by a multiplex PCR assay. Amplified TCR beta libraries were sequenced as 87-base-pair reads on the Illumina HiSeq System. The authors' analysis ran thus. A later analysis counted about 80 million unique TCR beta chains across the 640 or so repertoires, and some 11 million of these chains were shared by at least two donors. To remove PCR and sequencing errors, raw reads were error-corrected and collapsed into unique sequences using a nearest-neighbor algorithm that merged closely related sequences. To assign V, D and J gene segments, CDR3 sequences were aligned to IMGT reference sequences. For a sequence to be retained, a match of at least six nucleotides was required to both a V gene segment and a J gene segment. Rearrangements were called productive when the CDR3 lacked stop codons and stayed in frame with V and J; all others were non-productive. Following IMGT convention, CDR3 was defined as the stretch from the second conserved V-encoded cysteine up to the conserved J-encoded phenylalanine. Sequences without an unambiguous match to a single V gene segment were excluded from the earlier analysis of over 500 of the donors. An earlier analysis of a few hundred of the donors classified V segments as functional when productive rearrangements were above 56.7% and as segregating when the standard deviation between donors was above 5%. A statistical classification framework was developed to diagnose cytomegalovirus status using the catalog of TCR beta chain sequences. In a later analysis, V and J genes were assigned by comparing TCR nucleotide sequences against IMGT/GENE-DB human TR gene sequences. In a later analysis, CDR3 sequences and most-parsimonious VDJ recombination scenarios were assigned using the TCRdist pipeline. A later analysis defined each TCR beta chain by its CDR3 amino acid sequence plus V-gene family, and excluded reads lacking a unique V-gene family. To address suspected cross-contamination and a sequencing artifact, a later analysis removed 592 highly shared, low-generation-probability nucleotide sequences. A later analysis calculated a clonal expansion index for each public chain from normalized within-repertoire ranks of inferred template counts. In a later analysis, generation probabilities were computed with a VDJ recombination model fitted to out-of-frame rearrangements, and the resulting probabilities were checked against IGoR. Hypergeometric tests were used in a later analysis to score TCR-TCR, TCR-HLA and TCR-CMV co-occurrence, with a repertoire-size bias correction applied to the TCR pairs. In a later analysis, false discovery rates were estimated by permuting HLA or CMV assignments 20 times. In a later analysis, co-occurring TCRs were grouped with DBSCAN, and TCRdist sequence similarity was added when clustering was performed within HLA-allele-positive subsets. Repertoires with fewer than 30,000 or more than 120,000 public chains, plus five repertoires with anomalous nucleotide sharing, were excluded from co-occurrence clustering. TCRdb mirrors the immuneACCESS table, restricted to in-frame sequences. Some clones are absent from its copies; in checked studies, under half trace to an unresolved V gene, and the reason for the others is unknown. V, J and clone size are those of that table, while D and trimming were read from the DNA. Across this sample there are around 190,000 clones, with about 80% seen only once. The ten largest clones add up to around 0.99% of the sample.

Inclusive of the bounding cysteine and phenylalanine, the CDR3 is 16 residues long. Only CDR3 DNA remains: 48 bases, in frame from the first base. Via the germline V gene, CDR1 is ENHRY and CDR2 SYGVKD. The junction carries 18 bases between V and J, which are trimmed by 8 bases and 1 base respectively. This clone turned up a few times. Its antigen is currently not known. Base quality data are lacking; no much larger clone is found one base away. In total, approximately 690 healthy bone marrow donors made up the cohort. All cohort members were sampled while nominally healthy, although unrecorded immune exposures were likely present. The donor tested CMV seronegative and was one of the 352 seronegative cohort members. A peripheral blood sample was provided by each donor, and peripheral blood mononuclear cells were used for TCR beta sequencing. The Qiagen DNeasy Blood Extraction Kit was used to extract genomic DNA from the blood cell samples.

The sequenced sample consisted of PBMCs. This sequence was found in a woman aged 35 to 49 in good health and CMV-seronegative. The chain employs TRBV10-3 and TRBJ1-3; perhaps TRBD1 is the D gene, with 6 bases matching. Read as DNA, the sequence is TGTGCCATCTCCGTCGGGGGGCGAGAATCTGGAAACACCATATATTTT. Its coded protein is CAISVGGRESGNTIYF.